This TCR beta chain emerged from a study of control samples from healthy donors and cancer patients. With V trimmed by 5 bases and J by 8 bases, 6 bases remained unmatched. CDR3 length: 15 amino acids. Looked up from germline, CDR1 is ENHRY and CDR2 is SYGVKD. Clones were read by immunoSEQ multiplex PCR, and TCRdb kept only the in-frame ones, dropping some. The data hold about 53,000 clones, with around 90% observed a single time. Sequences were obtained from PBMCs. V is TRBV10-3 and J is TRBJ1-6; 10 positions agree with TRBD1. The source is a man between 60 and 75 years old with head and neck cancer. This chain's CDR3 is CAISLTGTGDSPLHF. The CDR3 bases are TGTGCCATCAGTTTAACCGGGACAGGGGATTCACCCCTCCACTTT.